The rows below give T cell receptor beta chains drawn from one sample of a study of OX40 agonist ivuxolimab in advanced cancers. Method: immunoSEQ multiplex PCR; TCRdb's copy keeps in-frame clones and lacks some. The sample contains 45,000 to 60,000 clones, roughly 80% of which appear only once. This specimen consisted of CD4+ or CD8+ T cells sorted from blood, obtained in a trial of the OX40 agonist ivuxolimab. The origin of the receptors is an adult with an advanced solid tumor such as melanoma, head and neck, liver or kidney cancer. Both conserved end residues are part of each CDR3. The D gene is left open where the match is weak. Some rows have no size entry. The others give once, few or many, or a class for an expanded clone.

CDR3nt,CDR3aa,abundance,v_gene,len,d_gene,j_gene
TGTGCCAGCAGCTTAGCGACCCAGGGGGCTTCCTACGAGCAGTACTTC,CASSLATQGASYEQYF,few,TRBV7-2,16,TRBD1,TRBJ2-7
TGTGCCAGCAGCTTAGCGATGGCAGAAGGAAACACCATATATTTT,CASSLAMAEGNTIYF,-,TRBV11-2,15,-,TRBJ1-3
TGCGCCAGCAGCTTGGGACAGGGATACAATGAGCAGTTCTTC,CASSLGQGYNEQFF,-,TRBV5-1,14,TRBD1,TRBJ2-1
TGTGCCTGGCGGGACTTATCCTACGAGCAGTACTTC,CAWRDLSYEQYF,-,TRBV30,12,-,TRBJ2-7
TGTGCCACCGGGAGGGGTGTCACGTCCTACGAGCAGTACTTC,CATGRGVTSYEQYF,-,TRBV27,14,TRBD2,TRBJ2-7
TGTGCCAGCAGCGTAGATGCTAGCGGAGGCACAGATACGCAGTATTTT,CASSVDASGGTDTQYF,-,TRBV9,16,TRBD2,TRBJ2-3
TGTGCCAGCAGCGCTGCCGGGACAGGGAATTCACCCCTCCACTTT,CASSAAGTGNSPLHF,-,TRBV7-9,15,TRBD1,TRBJ1-6
TGTGCCAGCAGCTTACAGGGTTTTGGGGAGACCCAGTACTTC,CASSLQGFGETQYF,-,TRBV7-2,14,-,TRBJ2-5
TGTGCCACCAGCAGAGAGTGGGGCACTGAAGCTTTCTTT,CATSREWGTEAFF,-,TRBV15,13,-,TRBJ1-1
TGTGCCAGCAGCCCCGACGCCCTAGCGGGTTATGAGCAGTTCTTC,CASSPDALAGYEQFF,-,TRBV11-2,15,TRBD2,TRBJ2-1
TGCGCCAGCAGCCAAGAAGACAGGACAGAGCAGTACTTC,CASSQEDRTEQYF,-,TRBV4-3,13,-,TRBJ2-7
TGCGCCAGCAGCAGAAGCGGGGATAGCACAGATACGCAGTATTTT,CASSRSGDSTDTQYF,-,TRBV5-1,15,TRBD2,TRBJ2-3
TGTGCCAGCAGCCCATTGGGACTCCGTAACAATGAGCAGTTCTTC,CASSPLGLRNNEQFF,-,TRBV5-4,15,-,TRBJ2-1
TGTGCCAGCAGCTATTCCTACGAGCAGTACTTC,CASSYSYEQYF,once,TRBV5-6,11,-,TRBJ2-7